This T cell receptor (beta chain) is drawn from a study of OX40 agonist ivuxolimab in advanced cancers. Study details: Dose-escalation patients' cancers were hepatocellular carcinoma, melanoma, renal cell or head and neck cancer. Antecedent anti-PD-1, anti-PD-L1 or anti-CTLA-4 therapy was permissible, with about 39% having received some.

Only in-frame clones appear in the TCRdb table, and some are missing; sequencing was by immunoSEQ multiplex PCR. The sample lists roughly 25,000 clones, around four fifths occurring once. V was shortened by 2 bases and J by 10 bases, with 8 bases between the two germline ends. CDR3 length equals 11 residues. Germline V CDR1 and CDR2: SGHTA, FQGTGA. On cycle 4 day 1 and cycle 7 day 1, as well as at baseline, blood was sampled. The TCR was taken from an adult with an advanced solid tumor such as melanoma, head and neck, liver or kidney cancer. Sequences were derived from CD4+ or CD8+ T cells sorted from blood, sampled in a trial of the OX40 agonist ivuxolimab. The chain has TRBV7-3 and TRBJ1-1; D may be TRBD1 (5 bases). The CDR3 coding sequence is TGTGCCAGCAGCTTACTGGGGGGAGCTTTCTTT. Residues: CASSLLGGAFF.